This T cell receptor beta chain was sequenced for a study of shared clonotypes between healthy human individuals. Turning to the study itself: A few men and a couple of women, aged 18 to 49, were donors. Each donor's CD4 naive and CD4 memory cells filled three plates apiece, CD8 naive two, and CD8 memory one.

With 5 bases removed from V and 4 bases from J, the gap between germline ends came to 9 bases. This CDR3 comprises 14 residues. Germline lookup yields CDR1 MDHEN and CDR2 SYDVKM. Method: immunoSEQ multiplex PCR; TCRdb's copy keeps in-frame clones and lacks some. This table holds over a million clones, about 77% found once. Sequenced sample: memory CD4+ T cells sorted from blood. Sample subset: CD45RA-negative fraction. The genes are TRBV28 and TRBJ1-6; no reliable D call. This clonotype was sampled from a man between 18 and 35 years old in good health. DNA for the CDR3: TGTGCCAGCAGTCCGGAGGAATATAATTCACCCCTCCACTTT. Protein sequence: CASSPEEYNSPLHF. The variable domain in full, completed from reference TRBV28 and TRBJ1-6, reads DVKVTQSSRYLVKRTGEKVFLECVQDMDHENMFWYRQDPGLGLRLIYFSYDVKMKEKGDIPEGYSVSREKKERFSLILESASTNQTSMYLCASSPEEYNSPLHFGNGTRLTVT.